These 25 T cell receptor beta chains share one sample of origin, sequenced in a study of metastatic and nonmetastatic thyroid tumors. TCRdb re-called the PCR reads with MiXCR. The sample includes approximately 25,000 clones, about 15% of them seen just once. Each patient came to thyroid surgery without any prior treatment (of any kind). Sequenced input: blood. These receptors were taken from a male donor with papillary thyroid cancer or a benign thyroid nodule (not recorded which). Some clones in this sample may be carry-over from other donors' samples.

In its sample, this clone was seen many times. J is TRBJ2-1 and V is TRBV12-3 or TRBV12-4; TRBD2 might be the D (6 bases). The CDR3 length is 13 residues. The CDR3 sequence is CAGGGAVYNEQFF. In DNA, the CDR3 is TGTGCAGGTGGCGGGGCGGTCTACAATGAGCAGTTCTTC.

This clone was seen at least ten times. The CDR3 DNA sequence: TGTGCCACCAGCAGAGACCGGACAGGCACTGAAGCTTTCTTT. As protein: CATSRDRTGTEAFF. The genes are TRBV15 and TRBJ1-1; 7 nucleotides match TRBD1. Unmatched junction bases numbered 2, after V lost 0 bases and J lost 4 bases. CDR1 and CDR2 from the germline V gene are LNHNV and YYDKDF (reference sequence). The CDR3 length is 14 residues. The full variable domain, with the rest looked up from reference TRBV15 and TRBJ1-1, is DAMVIQNPRYQVTQFGKPVTLSCSQTLNHNVMYWYQQKSSQAPKLLFHYYDKDFNNEADTPDNFQSRRPNTSFCFLDIRSPGLGDTAMYLCATSRDRTGTEAFFGQGTRLTVV.

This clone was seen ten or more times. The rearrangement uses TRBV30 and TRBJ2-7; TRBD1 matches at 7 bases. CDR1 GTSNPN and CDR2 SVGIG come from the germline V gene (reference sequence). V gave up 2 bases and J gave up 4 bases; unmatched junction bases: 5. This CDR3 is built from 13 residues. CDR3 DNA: TGTGCCTGGAGTAGGGGACAGTCATACGAGCAGTACTTC. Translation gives CAWSRGQSYEQYF.

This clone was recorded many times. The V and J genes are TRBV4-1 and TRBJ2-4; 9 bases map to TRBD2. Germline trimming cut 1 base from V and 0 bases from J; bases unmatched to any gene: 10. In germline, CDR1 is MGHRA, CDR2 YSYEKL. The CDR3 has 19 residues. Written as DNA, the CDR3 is TGCGCCAGCAGCCAAGTCGGGCGGGAGGGGAAGTTAGCCAAAAACATTCAGTACTTC. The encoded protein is CASSQVGREGKLAKNIQYF.

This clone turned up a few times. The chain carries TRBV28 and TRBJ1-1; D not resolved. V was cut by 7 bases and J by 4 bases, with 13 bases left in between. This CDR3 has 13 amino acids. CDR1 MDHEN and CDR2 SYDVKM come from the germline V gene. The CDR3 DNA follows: TGTGCCAGCACCTGGACGTACGGCACTGAAGCTTTCTTT. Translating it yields CASTWTYGTEAFF.

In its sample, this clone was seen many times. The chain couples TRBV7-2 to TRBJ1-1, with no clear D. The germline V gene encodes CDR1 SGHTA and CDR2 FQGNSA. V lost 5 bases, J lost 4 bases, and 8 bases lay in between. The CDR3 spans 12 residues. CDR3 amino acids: CASSPDGTEAFF. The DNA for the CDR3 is TGTGCCAGCAGCCCAGATGGCACTGAAGCTTTCTTT.

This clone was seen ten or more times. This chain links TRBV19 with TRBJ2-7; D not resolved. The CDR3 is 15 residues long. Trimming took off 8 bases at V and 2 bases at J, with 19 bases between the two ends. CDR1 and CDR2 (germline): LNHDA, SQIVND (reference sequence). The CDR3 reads CASDPDADGPYEQYF. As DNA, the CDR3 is TGTGCCAGTGATCCGGACGCTGATGGACCCTACGAGCAGTACTTC.

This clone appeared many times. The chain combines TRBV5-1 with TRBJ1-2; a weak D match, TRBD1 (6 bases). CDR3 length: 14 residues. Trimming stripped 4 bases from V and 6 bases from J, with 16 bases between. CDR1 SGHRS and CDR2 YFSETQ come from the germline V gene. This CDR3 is CASSPDRLMDGYTF. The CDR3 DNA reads TGCGCCAGCAGCCCCGACAGGCTGATGGATGGCTACACCTTC. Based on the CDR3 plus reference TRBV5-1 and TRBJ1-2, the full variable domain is KAGVTQTPRYLIKTRGQQVTLSCSPISGHRSVSWYQQTPGQGLQFLFEYFSETQRNKGNFPGRFSGRQFSNSRSEMNVSTLELGDSALYLCASSPDRLMDGYTFGSGTRLTVV.

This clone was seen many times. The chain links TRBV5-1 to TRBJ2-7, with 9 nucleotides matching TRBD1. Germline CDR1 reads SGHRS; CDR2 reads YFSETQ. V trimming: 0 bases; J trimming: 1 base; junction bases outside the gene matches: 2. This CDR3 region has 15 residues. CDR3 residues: CASSLDRGLSYEQYF. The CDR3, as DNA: TGCGCCAGCAGCTTGGACAGGGGGCTATCCTACGAGCAGTACTTC.

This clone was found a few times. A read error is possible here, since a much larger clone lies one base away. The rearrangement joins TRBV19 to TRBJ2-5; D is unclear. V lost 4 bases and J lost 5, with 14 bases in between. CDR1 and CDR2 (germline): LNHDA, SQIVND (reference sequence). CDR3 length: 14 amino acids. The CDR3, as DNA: TGTGCCAGTAGTACCCTCCAAGGAGTGGAGACCCAGTACTTC. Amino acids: CASSTLQGVETQYF.

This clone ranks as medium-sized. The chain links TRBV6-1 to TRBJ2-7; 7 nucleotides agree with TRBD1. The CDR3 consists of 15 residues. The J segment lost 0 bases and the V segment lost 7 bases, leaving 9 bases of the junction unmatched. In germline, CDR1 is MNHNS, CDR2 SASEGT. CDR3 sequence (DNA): TGTGCCAGCAACCTACAGGGGCTCAGCTCCTACGAGCAGTACTTC. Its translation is CASNLQGLSSYEQYF.

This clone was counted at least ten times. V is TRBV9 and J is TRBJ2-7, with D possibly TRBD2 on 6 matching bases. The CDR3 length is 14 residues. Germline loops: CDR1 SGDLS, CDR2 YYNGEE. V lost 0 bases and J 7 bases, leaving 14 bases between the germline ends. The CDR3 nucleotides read TGTGCCAGCAGCGTAGCTGGGACTTCGGGAGAGCAGTACTTC. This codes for CASSVAGTSGEQYF.

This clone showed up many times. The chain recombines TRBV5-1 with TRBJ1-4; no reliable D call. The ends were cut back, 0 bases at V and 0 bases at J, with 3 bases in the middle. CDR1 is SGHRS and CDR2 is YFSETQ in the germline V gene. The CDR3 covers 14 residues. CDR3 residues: CASSLGSTNEKLFF. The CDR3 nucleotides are TGCGCCAGCAGCTTGGGATCAACTAATGAAAAACTGTTTTTT. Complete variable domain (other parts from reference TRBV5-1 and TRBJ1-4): KAGVTQTPRYLIKTRGQQVTLSCSPISGHRSVSWYQQTPGQGLQFLFEYFSETQRNKGNFPGRFSGRQFSNSRSEMNVSTLELGDSALYLCASSLGSTNEKLFFGSGTQLSVL.

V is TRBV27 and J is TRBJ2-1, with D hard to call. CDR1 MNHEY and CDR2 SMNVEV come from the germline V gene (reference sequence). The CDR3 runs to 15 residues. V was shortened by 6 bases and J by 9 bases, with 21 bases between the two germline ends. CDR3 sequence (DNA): TGTGCCAGCAGGGCTGACGTGATGGTGAGCCCTGAGCAGTTCTTC. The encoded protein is CASRADVMVSPEQFF.

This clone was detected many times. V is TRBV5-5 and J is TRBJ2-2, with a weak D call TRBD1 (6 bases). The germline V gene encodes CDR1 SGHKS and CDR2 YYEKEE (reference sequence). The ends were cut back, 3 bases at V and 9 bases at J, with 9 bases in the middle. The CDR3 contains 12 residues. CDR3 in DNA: TGTGCCAGCAGCTACACAGGGAGGGAGCTGTTTTTT. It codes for CASSYTGRELFF.

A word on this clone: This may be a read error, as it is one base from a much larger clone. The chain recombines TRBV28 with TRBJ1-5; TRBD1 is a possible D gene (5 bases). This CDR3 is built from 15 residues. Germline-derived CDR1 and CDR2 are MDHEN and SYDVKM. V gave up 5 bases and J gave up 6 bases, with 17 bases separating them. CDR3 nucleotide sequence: TGTGCCAGCAGTCCCAGGGATAATGGGAGTCAGCCCCAGCATTTT. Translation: CASSPRDNGSQPQHF.

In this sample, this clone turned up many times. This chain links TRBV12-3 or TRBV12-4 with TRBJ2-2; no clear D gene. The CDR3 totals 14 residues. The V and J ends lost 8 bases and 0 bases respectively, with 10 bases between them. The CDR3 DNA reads TGTGCCAGCGGCCCGGCTTCGAACACCGGGGAGCTGTTTTTT. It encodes CASGPASNTGELFF.

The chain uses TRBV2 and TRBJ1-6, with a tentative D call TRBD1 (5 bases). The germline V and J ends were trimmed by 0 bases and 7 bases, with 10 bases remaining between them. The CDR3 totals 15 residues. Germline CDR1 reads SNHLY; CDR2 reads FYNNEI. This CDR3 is CASSEAGPPNSPLHF. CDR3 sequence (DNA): TGTGCCAGCAGTGAAGCGGGACCTCCAAATTCACCCCTCCACTTT.

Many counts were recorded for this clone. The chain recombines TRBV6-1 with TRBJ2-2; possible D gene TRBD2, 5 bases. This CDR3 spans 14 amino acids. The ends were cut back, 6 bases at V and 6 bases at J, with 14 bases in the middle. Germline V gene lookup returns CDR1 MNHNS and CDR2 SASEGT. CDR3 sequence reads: CASRAGRYAGELFF. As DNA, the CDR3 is TGTGCCAGCAGGGCGGGCCGCTATGCCGGGGAGCTGTTTTTT.

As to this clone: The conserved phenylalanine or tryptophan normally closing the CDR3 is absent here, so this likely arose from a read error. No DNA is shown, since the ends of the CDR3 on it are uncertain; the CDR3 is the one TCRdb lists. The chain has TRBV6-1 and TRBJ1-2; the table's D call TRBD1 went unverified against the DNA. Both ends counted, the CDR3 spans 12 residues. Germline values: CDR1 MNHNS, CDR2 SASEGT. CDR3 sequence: CASREQGRGYTL.

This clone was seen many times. The CDR3 protein is CASSSPNSGGYTF. The CDR3 DNA reads as TGTGCCAGCAGCTCCCCTAATTCGGGTGGCTACACCTTC. This chain joins TRBV7-2 and TRBJ1-2, with no clear D. Between the trimmed V and J ends, which lost 4 bases and 7 bases, there was a span of 13 bases. Germline loops: CDR1 SGHTA, CDR2 FQGNSA. The CDR3 has 13 residues.

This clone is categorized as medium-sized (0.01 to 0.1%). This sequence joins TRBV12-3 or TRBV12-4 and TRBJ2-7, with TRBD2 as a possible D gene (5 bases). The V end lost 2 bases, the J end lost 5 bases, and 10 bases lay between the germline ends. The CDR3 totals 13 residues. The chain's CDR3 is CASSLSEGNEQYF. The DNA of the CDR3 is TGTGCCAGCAGTTTATCTGAGGGAAACGAGCAGTACTTC.

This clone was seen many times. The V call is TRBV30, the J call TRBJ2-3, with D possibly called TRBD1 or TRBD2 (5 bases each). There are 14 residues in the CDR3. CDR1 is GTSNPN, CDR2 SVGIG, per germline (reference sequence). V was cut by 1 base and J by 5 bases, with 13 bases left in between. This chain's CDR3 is CAWSALRGVDTQYF. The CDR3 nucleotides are TGTGCCTGGAGTGCCTTGCGAGGGGTAGATACGCAGTATTTT.

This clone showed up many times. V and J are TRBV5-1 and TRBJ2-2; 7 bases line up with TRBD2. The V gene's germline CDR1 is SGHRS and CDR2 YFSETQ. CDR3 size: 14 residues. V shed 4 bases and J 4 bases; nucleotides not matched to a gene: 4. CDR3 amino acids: CASSEGGLTGELFF. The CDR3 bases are TGCGCCAGCAGCGAGGGAGGGCTCACCGGGGAGCTGTTTTTT. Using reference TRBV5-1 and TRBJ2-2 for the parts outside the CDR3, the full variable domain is KAGVTQTPRYLIKTRGQQVTLSCSPISGHRSVSWYQQTPGQGLQFLFEYFSETQRNKGNFPGRFSGRQFSNSRSEMNVSTLELGDSALYLCASSEGGLTGELFFGEGSRLTVL.

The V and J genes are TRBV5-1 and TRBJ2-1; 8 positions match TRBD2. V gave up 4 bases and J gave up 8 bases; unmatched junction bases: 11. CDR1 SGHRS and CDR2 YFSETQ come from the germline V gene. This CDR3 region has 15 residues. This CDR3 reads CASSPSSGSFDEQFF. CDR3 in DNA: TGCGCCAGCAGCCCCTCGAGCGGGAGTTTCGATGAGCAGTTCTTC.